This is a list of T cell receptor beta chains from one sample in a study of cytomegalovirus exposure and HLA in healthy donors. The method was immunoSEQ multiplex PCR; TCRdb's version includes in-frame clones alone and lacks a portion of them. The table shows about 150,000 clones, with approximately 84% occurring only once. Sequenced sample: PBMCs. The receptors come from a young woman in good health and CMV-seronegative. CDR3s include the opening cysteine and the closing phenylalanine or tryptophan. The order of the fields is V gene, clone size, D gene, J gene, CDR3 protein, CDR3 DNA. A D gene is named only where the DNA matches it firmly. The size of a clone is reported for some rows only, either as once, few or many, or as a class for expanded clones.

v_gene: TRBV10-3; abundance: .; d_gene: .; j_gene: TRBJ1-1; CDR3aa: CAISEVGGEAFF; CDR3nt: TGTGCCATCAGTGAGGTAGGGGGAGAAGCTTTCTTT
v_gene: TRBV4-2; abundance: .; d_gene: .; j_gene: TRBJ2-7; CDR3aa: CASSQDWGRESEQYF; CDR3nt: TGTGCCAGCAGCCAAGATTGGGGCAGGGAATCCGAGCAGTACTTC
v_gene: TRBV7-2; abundance: .; d_gene: .; j_gene: TRBJ2-7; CDR3aa: CASSLGVFREQYF; CDR3nt: TGTGCCAGCAGCTTAGGTGTATTCCGCGAGCAGTACTTC
v_gene: TRBV9; abundance: .; d_gene: .; j_gene: TRBJ2-1; CDR3aa: CASSVVSSSNEQFF; CDR3nt: TGTGCCAGCAGCGTAGTGTCATCCAGCAATGAGCAGTTCTTC
v_gene: TRBV5-8; abundance: .; d_gene: .; j_gene: TRBJ2-7; CDR3aa: CASSSPGTPPEGYYEQYF; CDR3nt: TGTGCCAGCAGCTCCCCCGGGACTCCTCCTGAGGGTTACTACGAGCAGTACTTC
v_gene: TRBV29-1; abundance: once; d_gene: TRBD2; j_gene: TRBJ2-7; CDR3aa: CSVEQRGSSYEQYF; CDR3nt: TGCAGCGTTGAACAGCGGGGCTCCTCCTACGAGCAGTACTTC
v_gene: TRBV2; abundance: .; d_gene: TRBD1; j_gene: TRBJ2-1; CDR3aa: CASSRDRGQYNEQFF; CDR3nt: TGTGCCAGCAGCCGCGACAGGGGGCAATACAATGAGCAGTTCTTC
v_gene: TRBV5-4; abundance: .; d_gene: TRBD2; j_gene: TRBJ2-1; CDR3aa: CASSLPLAGGNEQFF; CDR3nt: TGTGCCAGCAGCTTGCCCCTAGCGGGTGGGAATGAGCAGTTCTTC
v_gene: TRBV27; abundance: .; d_gene: TRBD2; j_gene: TRBJ2-3; CDR3aa: CASSSRPIAGETDTQYF; CDR3nt: TGTGCCAGCAGTTCTCGACCGATAGCGGGAGAAACAGATACGCAGTATTTT
v_gene: TRBV6-6; abundance: .; d_gene: .; j_gene: TRBJ2-1; CDR3aa: CASSQIVNEQFF; CDR3nt: TGTGCCAGCAGTCAGATCGTGAATGAGCAGTTCTTC
v_gene: TRBV5-1; abundance: once; d_gene: .; j_gene: TRBJ2-4; CDR3aa: CASSIDTVAKNIQYF; CDR3nt: TGCGCCAGCAGCATAGACACGGTAGCCAAAAACATTCAGTACTTC
v_gene: TRBV6-6; abundance: .; d_gene: .; j_gene: TRBJ2-3; CDR3aa: CASTIWRTDTDTQYF; CDR3nt: TGTGCCAGCACCATTTGGAGGACAGACACAGATACGCAGTATTTT
v_gene: TRBV2; abundance: .; d_gene: TRBD2; j_gene: TRBJ2-1; CDR3aa: CASIRASGQNEQFF; CDR3nt: TGTGCCAGCATAAGGGCTAGCGGTCAAAATGAGCAGTTCTTC
v_gene: TRBV7-2; abundance: .; d_gene: TRBD1; j_gene: TRBJ1-5; CDR3aa: CASSFGTGHQPQHF; CDR3nt: TGTGCCAGCAGCTTCGGGACAGGGCATCAGCCCCAGCATTTT
v_gene: TRBV7-9; abundance: .; d_gene: .; j_gene: TRBJ1-4; CDR3aa: CASSGRVNEKLFF; CDR3nt: TGTGCCAGCAGCGGGCGTGTTAATGAAAAACTGTTTTTT
v_gene: TRBV28; abundance: .; d_gene: TRBD1; j_gene: TRBJ1-1; CDR3aa: CASSFGTAEAFF; CDR3nt: TGTGCCAGCAGCTTCGGGACAGCTGAAGCTTTCTTT
v_gene: TRBV7-9; abundance: .; d_gene: TRBD1; j_gene: TRBJ1-5; CDR3aa: CASSSGQGARSNQPQHF; CDR3nt: TGTGCCAGCAGCTCGGGACAGGGGGCGAGGAGCAATCAGCCCCAGCATTTT
v_gene: TRBV27; abundance: .; d_gene: .; j_gene: TRBJ1-6; CDR3aa: CASRGRKNSPLHF; CDR3nt: TGTGCCAGCAGGGGGAGGAAAAATTCACCCCTCCACTTT
v_gene: TRBV29-1; abundance: once; d_gene: .; j_gene: TRBJ2-1; CDR3aa: CSVAATGGGEQFF; CDR3nt: TGCAGCGTCGCCGCAACCGGGGGAGGTGAGCAGTTCTTC
v_gene: TRBV6-5; abundance: .; d_gene: .; j_gene: TRBJ2-7; CDR3aa: CASSSMQGPSYEQYF; CDR3nt: TGTGCCAGCAGCTCCATGCAGGGGCCTTCCTACGAGCAGTACTTC
v_gene: TRBV7-2; abundance: .; d_gene: .; j_gene: TRBJ2-7; CDR3aa: CASSPRLGAGGYEQYF; CDR3nt: TGTGCCAGCAGCCCAAGACTCGGCGCCGGGGGCTACGAGCAGTACTTC
v_gene: TRBV5-4; abundance: .; d_gene: .; j_gene: TRBJ2-3; CDR3aa: CASSLSEYTDTQYF; CDR3nt: TGTGCCAGCAGCTTGAGCGAGTACACAGATACGCAGTATTTT
v_gene: TRBV18; abundance: .; d_gene: TRBD1; j_gene: TRBJ1-5; CDR3aa: CASSPDRASNQPQHF; CDR3nt: TGTGCCAGCTCACCGGACAGGGCTAGCAATCAGCCCCAGCATTTT
v_gene: TRBV2; abundance: .; d_gene: TRBD1; j_gene: TRBJ2-7; CDR3aa: CASSHRIGTGNLEQYF; CDR3nt: TGTGCCAGCAGTCATCGCATCGGGACAGGGAATTTGGAGCAGTACTTC
v_gene: TRBV7-2; abundance: once; d_gene: TRBD2; j_gene: TRBJ2-7; CDR3aa: CASSEGGGTYYEQYF; CDR3nt: TGTGCCAGCAGCGAAGGCGGGGGAACGTACTACGAGCAGTACTTC
v_gene: TRBV10-3; abundance: .; d_gene: TRBD2; j_gene: TRBJ2-7; CDR3aa: CAISGGGPYEQYF; CDR3nt: TGTGCCATCTCGGGGGGGGGTCCCTACGAGCAGTACTTC
v_gene: TRBV5-5; abundance: .; d_gene: TRBD2; j_gene: TRBJ2-2; CDR3aa: CASSQTSGGNTGELFF; CDR3nt: TGTGCCAGCAGCCAGACTAGCGGGGGGAACACCGGGGAGCTGTTTTTT
v_gene: TRBV6-8; abundance: .; d_gene: .; j_gene: TRBJ2-2; CDR3aa: CASSLDRGGTNTGELFF; CDR3nt: TGTGCCAGCAGTCTCGACAGGGGAGGGACAAACACCGGGGAGCTGTTTTTT
v_gene: TRBV6-1; abundance: .; d_gene: .; j_gene: TRBJ1-4; CDR3aa: CASSGPVRGPNEKLFF; CDR3nt: TGTGCCAGCAGTGGGCCGGTCAGGGGACCTAATGAAAAACTGTTTTTT
v_gene: TRBV7-8; abundance: .; d_gene: TRBD2; j_gene: TRBJ2-7; CDR3aa: CASSPSGVSSYEQYF; CDR3nt: TGTGCCAGCAGCCCTAGCGGGGTGAGCTCCTACGAGCAGTACTTC
v_gene: TRBV5-6; abundance: .; d_gene: .; j_gene: TRBJ2-3; CDR3aa: CASSLDRDNTDTQYF; CDR3nt: TGTGCCAGCAGCTTGGATAGGGACAACACAGATACGCAGTATTTT
v_gene: TRBV9; abundance: .; d_gene: .; j_gene: TRBJ1-4; CDR3aa: CASSVGAWTDYEKLFF; CDR3nt: TGTGCCAGCAGCGTAGGTGCTTGGACAGATTATGAAAAACTGTTTTTT
v_gene: TRBV10-3; abundance: .; d_gene: TRBD1; j_gene: TRBJ1-3; CDR3aa: CAISVTGGFGNTIYF; CDR3nt: TGTGCCATCAGTGTTACAGGGGGCTTTGGAAACACCATATATTTT
v_gene: TRBV9; abundance: .; d_gene: .; j_gene: TRBJ2-5; CDR3aa: CASSVTGRETQYF; CDR3nt: TGTGCCAGCAGCGTGACAGGCCGAGAGACCCAGTACTTC
v_gene: TRBV27; abundance: once; d_gene: .; j_gene: TRBJ2-1; CDR3aa: CASSSLDSYNEQFF; CDR3nt: TGTGCCAGCAGTTCCCTTGACAGCTACAATGAGCAGTTCTTC
v_gene: TRBV7-8; abundance: .; d_gene: TRBD1; j_gene: TRBJ2-1; CDR3aa: CASSLDGTGDNEQFF; CDR3nt: TGTGCCAGCAGCTTAGATGGGACAGGGGACAATGAGCAGTTCTTC
v_gene: TRBV19; abundance: .; d_gene: TRBD1; j_gene: TRBJ1-5; CDR3aa: CASSKRTGGVSNQPQHF; CDR3nt: TGTGCCAGTAGTAAACGGACAGGGGGGGTCAGCAATCAGCCCCAGCATTTT
v_gene: TRBV5-1; abundance: .; d_gene: TRBD2; j_gene: TRBJ2-1; CDR3aa: CASSLGTSGAHEQFF; CDR3nt: TGCGCCAGCAGCTTGGGGACTAGCGGGGCCCATGAGCAGTTCTTC
v_gene: TRBV28; abundance: once; d_gene: TRBD1; j_gene: TRBJ2-6; CDR3aa: CASSTRGPGANVLTF; CDR3nt: TGTGCCAGCAGTACCAGGGGGCCTGGGGCCAACGTCCTGACTTTC
v_gene: TRBV11-2; abundance: .; d_gene: TRBD1; j_gene: TRBJ2-1; CDR3aa: CASSPPTGEGEQFF; CDR3nt: TGTGCCAGCAGCCCTCCGACAGGGGAAGGTGAGCAGTTCTTC
v_gene: TRBV7-3; abundance: once; d_gene: TRBD2; j_gene: TRBJ2-3; CDR3aa: CASSARLADTDTQYF; CDR3nt: TGTGCCAGCAGCGCAAGACTAGCGGATACAGATACGCAGTATTTT
v_gene: TRBV7-9; abundance: .; d_gene: TRBD1; j_gene: TRBJ1-3; CDR3aa: CASTRGETGGGNTIYF; CDR3nt: TGTGCCAGCACCCGAGGCGAGACAGGGGGCGGAAACACCATATATTTT
v_gene: TRBV7-9; abundance: .; d_gene: .; j_gene: TRBJ2-7; CDR3aa: CASSDRRPTYEQYF; CDR3nt: TGTGCCAGCAGCGACCGCAGGCCAACCTACGAGCAGTACTTC
v_gene: TRBV28; abundance: few; d_gene: .; j_gene: TRBJ1-1; CDR3aa: CASSLQGSCEAFF; CDR3nt: TGTGCCAGCAGCCTCCAGGGCTCCTGTGAAGCTTTCTTT
v_gene: TRBV6-5; abundance: .; d_gene: .; j_gene: TRBJ2-7; CDR3aa: CASSYAGSYEQYF; CDR3nt: TGTGCCAGCAGTTACGCAGGCTCCTACGAGCAGTACTTC
v_gene: TRBV5-6; abundance: .; d_gene: .; j_gene: TRBJ2-7; CDR3aa: CASSPPAPGLPYEQYF; CDR3nt: TGTGCCAGCAGCCCTCCCGCTCCAGGGCTTCCCTACGAGCAGTACTTC
v_gene: TRBV9; abundance: .; d_gene: .; j_gene: TRBJ2-3; CDR3aa: CASSVVAGDTQYF; CDR3nt: TGTGCCAGCAGCGTAGTGGCTGGAGATACGCAGTATTTT
v_gene: TRBV30; abundance: .; d_gene: TRBD2; j_gene: TRBJ2-3; CDR3aa: CAWSVFRTSGGTDTQYF; CDR3nt: TGTGCCTGGAGTGTATTTCGGACTAGCGGGGGCACAGATACGCAGTATTTT
v_gene: TRBV4-1; abundance: .; d_gene: .; j_gene: TRBJ2-5; CDR3aa: CASSQVGQSETQYF; CDR3nt: TGCGCCAGCAGCCAAGTAGGACAGTCAGAGACCCAGTACTTC
v_gene: TRBV7-6; abundance: .; d_gene: .; j_gene: TRBJ1-6; CDR3aa: CASSLVPGDSPLHF; CDR3nt: TGTGCCAGCAGCTTAGTCCCAGGGGATTCACCCCTCCACTTT